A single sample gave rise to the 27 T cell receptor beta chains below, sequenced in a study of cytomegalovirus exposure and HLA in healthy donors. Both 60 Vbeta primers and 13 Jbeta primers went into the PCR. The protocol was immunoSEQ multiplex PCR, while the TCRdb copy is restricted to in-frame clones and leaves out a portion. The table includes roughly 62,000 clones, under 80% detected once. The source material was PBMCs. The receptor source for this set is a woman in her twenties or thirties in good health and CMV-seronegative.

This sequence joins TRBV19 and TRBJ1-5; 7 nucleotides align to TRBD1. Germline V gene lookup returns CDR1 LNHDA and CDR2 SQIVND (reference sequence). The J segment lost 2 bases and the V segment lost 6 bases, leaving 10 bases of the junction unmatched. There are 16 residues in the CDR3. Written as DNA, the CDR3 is TGTGCCAGTAGCCGCGGGACAGCGGACGGCAATCAGCCCCAGCATTTT. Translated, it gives CASSRGTADGNQPQHF.

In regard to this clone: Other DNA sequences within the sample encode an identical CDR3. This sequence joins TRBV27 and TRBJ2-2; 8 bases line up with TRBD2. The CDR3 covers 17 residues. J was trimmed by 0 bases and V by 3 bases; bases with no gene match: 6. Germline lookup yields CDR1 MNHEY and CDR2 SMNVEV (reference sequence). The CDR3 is CASSLHHSGANTGELFF. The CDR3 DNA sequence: TGTGCCAGCAGTTTGCATCATAGCGGGGCGAACACCGGGGAGCTGTTTTTT.

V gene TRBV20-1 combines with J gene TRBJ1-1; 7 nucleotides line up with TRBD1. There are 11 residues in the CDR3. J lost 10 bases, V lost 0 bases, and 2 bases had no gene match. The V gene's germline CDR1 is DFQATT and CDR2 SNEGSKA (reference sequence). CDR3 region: CSARDWDRAFF. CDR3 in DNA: TGCAGTGCTAGAGATTGGGACAGAGCTTTCTTT.

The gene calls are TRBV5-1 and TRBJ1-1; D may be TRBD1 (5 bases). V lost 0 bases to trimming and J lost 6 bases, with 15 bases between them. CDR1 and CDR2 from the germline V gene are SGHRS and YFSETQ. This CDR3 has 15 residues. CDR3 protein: CASSLAYQGGAEAFF. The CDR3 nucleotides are TGCGCCAGCAGCTTGGCCTATCAGGGAGGCGCTGAAGCTTTCTTT. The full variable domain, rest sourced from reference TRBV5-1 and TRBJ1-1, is KAGVTQTPRYLIKTRGQQVTLSCSPISGHRSVSWYQQTPGQGLQFLFEYFSETQRNKGNFPGRFSGRQFSNSRSEMNVSTLELGDSALYLCASSLAYQGGAEAFFGQGTRLTVV.

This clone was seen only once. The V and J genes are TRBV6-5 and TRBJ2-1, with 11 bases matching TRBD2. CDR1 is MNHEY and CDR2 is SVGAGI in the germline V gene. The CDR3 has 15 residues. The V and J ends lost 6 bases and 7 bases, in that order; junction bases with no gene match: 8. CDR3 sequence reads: CASRTTSGIGNEQFF. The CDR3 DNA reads TGTGCCAGCAGGACGACTAGCGGGATAGGAAATGAGCAGTTCTTC.

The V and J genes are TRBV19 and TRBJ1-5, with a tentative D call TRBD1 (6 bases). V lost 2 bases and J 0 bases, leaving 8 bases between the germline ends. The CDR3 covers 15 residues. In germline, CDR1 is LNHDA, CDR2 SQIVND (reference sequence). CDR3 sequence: CASSIRTDSNQPQHF. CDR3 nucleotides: TGTGCCAGTAGTATAAGGACAGATAGCAATCAGCCCCAGCATTTT.

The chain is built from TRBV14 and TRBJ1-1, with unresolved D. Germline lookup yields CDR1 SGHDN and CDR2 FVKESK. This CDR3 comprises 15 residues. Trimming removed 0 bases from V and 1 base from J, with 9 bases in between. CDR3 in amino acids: CASSQDWAPNTEAFF. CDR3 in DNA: TGTGCCAGCAGCCAAGATTGGGCTCCGAACACTGAAGCTTTCTTT.

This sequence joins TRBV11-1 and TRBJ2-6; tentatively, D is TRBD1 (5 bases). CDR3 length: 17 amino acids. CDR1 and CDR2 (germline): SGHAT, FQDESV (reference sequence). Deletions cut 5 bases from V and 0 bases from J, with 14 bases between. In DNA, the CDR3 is TGTGCCAGCAGCCCAGGCAGGGTCAACTCTGGGGCCAACGTCCTGACTTTC. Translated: CASSPGRVNSGANVLTF.

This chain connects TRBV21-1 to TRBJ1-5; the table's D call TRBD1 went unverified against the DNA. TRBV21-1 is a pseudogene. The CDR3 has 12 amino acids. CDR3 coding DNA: TGTGGGACGCGACAGTTCAATCAGCCCCAGCATTTT. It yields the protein CGTRQFNQPQHF.

The CDR3 coding sequence is TGTGCCAGCACCCTCGTTGGGAGGAACACCGGGGAGCTGTTTTTT. As protein: CASTLVGRNTGELFF. This chain connects TRBV7-9 to TRBJ2-2; a weak D match, TRBD2 (5 bases). The CDR3 sequence is 15 residues long. Germline CDR1 reads SEHNR; CDR2 reads FQNEAQ (reference sequence). V shed 7 bases and J shed 1 base, with 13 bases lying between them.

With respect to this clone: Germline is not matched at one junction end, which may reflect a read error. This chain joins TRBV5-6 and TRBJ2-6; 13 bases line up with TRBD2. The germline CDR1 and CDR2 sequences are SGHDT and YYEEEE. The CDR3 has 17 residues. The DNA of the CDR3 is TGTGCCAGCAGTGGGACTAGCGGGGCAGATGGGCCCAACGTCCTGACTTTC. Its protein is CASSGTSGADGPNVLTF.

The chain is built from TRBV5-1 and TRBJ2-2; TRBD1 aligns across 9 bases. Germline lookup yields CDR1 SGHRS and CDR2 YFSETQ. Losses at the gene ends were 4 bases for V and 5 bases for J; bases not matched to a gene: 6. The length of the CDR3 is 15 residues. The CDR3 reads CASSLGQGGTGELFF. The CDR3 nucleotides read TGCGCCAGCAGCCTGGGACAGGGCGGTACCGGGGAGCTGTTTTTT.

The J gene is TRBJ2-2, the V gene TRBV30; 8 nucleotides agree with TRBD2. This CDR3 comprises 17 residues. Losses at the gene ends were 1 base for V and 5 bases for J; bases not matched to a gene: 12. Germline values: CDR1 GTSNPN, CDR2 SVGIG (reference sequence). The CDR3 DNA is TGTGCCTGGAGTGATTTCGGGACTAGTATGTGGACCGGGGAGCTGTTTTTT. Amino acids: CAWSDFGTSMWTGELFF. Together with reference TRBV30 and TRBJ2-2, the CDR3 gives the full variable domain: SQTIHQWPATLVQPVGSPLSLECTVEGTSNPNLYWYRQAAGRGLQLLFYSVGIGQISSEVPQNLSASRPQDRQFILSSKKLLLSDSGFYLCAWSDFGTSMWTGELFFGEGSRLTVL.

CDR3 in amino acids: CASSSMPRAIYGYTF. The DNA for the CDR3 is TGTGCCAGCAGTTCCATGCCTAGAGCCATCTATGGCTACACCTTC. The rearrangement uses TRBV28 and TRBJ1-2; the D is unclear. Trimming removed 4 bases from V and 4 bases from J, with 16 bases in between. Germline V gives CDR1 MDHEN, CDR2 SYDVKM. There are 15 residues in the CDR3.

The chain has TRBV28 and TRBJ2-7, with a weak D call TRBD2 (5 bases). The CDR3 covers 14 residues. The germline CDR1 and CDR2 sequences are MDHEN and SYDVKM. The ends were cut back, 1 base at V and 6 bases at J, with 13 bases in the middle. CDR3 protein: CASSLSSLEREQYV. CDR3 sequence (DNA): TGTGCCAGCAGTTTATCCTCACTAGAACGCGAGCAGTACGTC.

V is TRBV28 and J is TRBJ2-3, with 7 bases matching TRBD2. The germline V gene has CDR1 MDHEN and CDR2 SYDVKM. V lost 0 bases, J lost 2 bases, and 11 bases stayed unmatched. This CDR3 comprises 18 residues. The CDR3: CASSLWFAGVISTDTQYF. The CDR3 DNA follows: TGTGCCAGCAGTTTATGGTTTGCGGGGGTGATCTCCACAGATACGCAGTATTTT. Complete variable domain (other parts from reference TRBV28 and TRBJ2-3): DVKVTQSSRYLVKRTGEKVFLECVQDMDHENMFWYRQDPGLGLRLIYFSYDVKMKEKGDIPEGYSVSREKKERFSLILESASTNQTSMYLCASSLWFAGVISTDTQYFGPGTRLTVL.

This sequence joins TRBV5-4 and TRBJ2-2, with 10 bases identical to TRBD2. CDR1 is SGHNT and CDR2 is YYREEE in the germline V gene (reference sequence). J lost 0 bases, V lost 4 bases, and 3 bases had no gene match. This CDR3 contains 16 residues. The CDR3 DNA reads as TGTGCCAGCAGCCCCGGACTAGCGGCGAACACCGGGGAGCTGTTTTTT. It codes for CASSPGLAANTGELFF.

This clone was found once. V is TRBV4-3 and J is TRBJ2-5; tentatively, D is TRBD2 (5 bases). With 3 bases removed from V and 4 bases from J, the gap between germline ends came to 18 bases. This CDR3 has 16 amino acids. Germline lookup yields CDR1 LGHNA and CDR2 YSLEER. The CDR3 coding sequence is TGCGCCAGCAGCCACCTGACATCCGCCCGGGGAGAGACCCAGTACTTC. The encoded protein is CASSHLTSARGETQYF.

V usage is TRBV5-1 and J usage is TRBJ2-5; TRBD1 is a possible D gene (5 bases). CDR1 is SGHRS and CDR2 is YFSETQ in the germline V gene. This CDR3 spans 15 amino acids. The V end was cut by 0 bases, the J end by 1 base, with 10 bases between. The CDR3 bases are TGCGCCAGCAGCTTGGCCCCGACAGCCCAAGAGACCCAGTACTTC. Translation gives CASSLAPTAQETQYF.

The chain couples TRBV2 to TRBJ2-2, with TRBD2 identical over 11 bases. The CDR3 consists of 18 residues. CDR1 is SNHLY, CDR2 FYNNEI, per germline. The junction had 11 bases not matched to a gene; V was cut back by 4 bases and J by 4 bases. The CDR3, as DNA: TGTGCCAGCAGTGGCTCCATAGCGGGAGGGCCTTTCACCGGGGAGCTGTTTTTT. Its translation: CASSGSIAGGPFTGELFF.

The CDR3 protein is CASSLEYSNNEQFF. CDR3 nucleotide sequence: TGTGCCAGCAGCTTAGAGTACAGCAACAATGAGCAGTTCTTC. V is TRBV7-2 and J is TRBJ2-1; D uncertain. The germline V gene encodes CDR1 SGHTA and CDR2 FQGNSA. V was shortened by 1 base and J by 5 bases, with 9 bases between the two germline ends. CDR3 size: 14 residues.

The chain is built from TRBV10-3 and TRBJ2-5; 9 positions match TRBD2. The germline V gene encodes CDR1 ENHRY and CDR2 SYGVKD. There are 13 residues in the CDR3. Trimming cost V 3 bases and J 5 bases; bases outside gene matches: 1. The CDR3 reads CAISELAGETQYF. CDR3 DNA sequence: TGTGCCATCAGTGAACTAGCGGGCGAGACCCAGTACTTC.

As DNA, the CDR3 is TGCGCCAGCAGCAGAAATCAGGGCTCTGGAAACACCATATATTTT. Its protein is CASSRNQGSGNTIYF. The V and J genes are TRBV4-1 and TRBJ1-3; D is possibly TRBD1 (5 bases). Between the trimmed V and J ends, which lost 5 bases and 0 bases, there was a span of 11 bases. The CDR3 loop spans 15 amino acids. Germline CDR1 is MGHRA and CDR2 is YSYEKL.

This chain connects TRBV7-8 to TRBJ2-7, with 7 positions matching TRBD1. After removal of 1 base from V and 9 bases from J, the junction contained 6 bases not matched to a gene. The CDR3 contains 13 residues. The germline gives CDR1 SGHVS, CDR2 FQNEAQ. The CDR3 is CASSLGGQCWQYV. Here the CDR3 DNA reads TGTGCCAGCAGCTTAGGGGGACAGTGCTGGCAGTACGTC.

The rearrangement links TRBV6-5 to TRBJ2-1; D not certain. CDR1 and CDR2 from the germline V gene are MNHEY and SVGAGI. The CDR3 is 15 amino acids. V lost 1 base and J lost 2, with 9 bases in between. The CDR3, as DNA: TGTGCCAGCAGTTACTTCCAGCGCCCCTACAATGAGCAGTTCTTC. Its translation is CASSYFQRPYNEQFF.

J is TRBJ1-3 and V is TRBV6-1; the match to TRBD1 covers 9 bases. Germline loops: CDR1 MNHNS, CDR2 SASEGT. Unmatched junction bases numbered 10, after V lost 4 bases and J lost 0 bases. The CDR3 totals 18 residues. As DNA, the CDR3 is TGTGCCAGCAGTGCGGACAGGGGAGTTTGGTACTCTGGAAACACCATATATTTT. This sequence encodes CASSADRGVWYSGNTIYF.

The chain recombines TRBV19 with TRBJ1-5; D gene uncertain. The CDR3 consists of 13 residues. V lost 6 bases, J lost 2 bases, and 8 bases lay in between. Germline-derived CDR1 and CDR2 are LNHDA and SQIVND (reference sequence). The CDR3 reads CASRREGNQPQHF. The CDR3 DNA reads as TGTGCCAGTAGACGGGAGGGCAATCAGCCCCAGCATTTT.